This entry lists 7 T cell receptor beta chains sequenced from one sample in a study of blood T cell repertoires in COVID-19. Using immunoSEQ multiplex PCR, the repertoire was profiled, and TCRdb retains in-frame clones only, with some absent. The sample includes 100,000 to 150,000 clones, around nine tenths of them seen just once. Sequences were obtained from peripheral blood. These receptors were taken from a human donor in a cohort sampled during active COVID-19.

The chain has TRBV24-1 and TRBJ2-1; D might be TRBD2 (7 bases). Germline CDR1 KGHDR, CDR2 SFDVKD. The V and J ends lost 0 bases and 0 bases respectively, with 17 bases between them. CDR3 length equals 19 residues. The CDR3 sequence: CATSDLGSGGVGSYNEQFF. The CDR3 DNA is TGTGCCACCAGTGATTTGGGGTCGGGGGGCGTTGGCTCCTACAATGAGCAGTTCTTC.

This clone was seen just once. This chain joins TRBV10-3 and TRBJ1-2, with D unresolved. The CDR3 length is 11 residues. V lost 6 bases and J 8 bases, leaving 10 bases between the germline ends. CDR1 is ENHRY, CDR2 SYGVKD, per germline. CDR3 DNA: TGTGCCATCAGCCTGGCGGGAGGCTACACCTTC. Protein: CAISLAGGYTF.

A remark on this clone: Additional DNA sequences in this sample encode the identical CDR3. The chain has TRBV9 and TRBJ2-5; D gene ambiguous. The V gene's germline CDR1 is SGDLS and CDR2 YYNGEE. The V gene lost 0 bases and the J gene lost 4 bases, with 10 bases spanning the gap. The CDR3 runs 14 residues. CDR3 nucleotide sequence: TGTGCCAGCAGCGTAGGGAGTGGTGGAGAGACCCAGTACTTC. Amino acid sequence: CASSVGSGGETQYF. Full variable domain (outside the CDR3, taken from reference TRBV9 and TRBJ2-5): DSGVTQTPKHLITATGQRVTLRCSPRSGDLSVYWYQQSLDQGLQFLIQYYNGEERAKGNILERFSAQQFPDLHSELNLSSLELGDSALYFCASSVGSGGETQYFGPGTRLLVL.

The rearrangement uses TRBV6-7 and TRBJ1-1, with a possible D match to TRBD1 (5 bases). TRBV6-7 carries the ORF label, with uncertain function. Trimming took 7 bases from V and 10 from J, leaving 13 bases between them. The CDR3 totals 11 residues. The CDR3 region is CASKRGGGAFF. CDR3 DNA: TGTGCCAGCAAAAGGGGAGGCGGAGCTTTCTTT.

The rearrangement links TRBV6-5 to TRBJ2-5; D is possibly TRBD1 (5 bases). Between the trimmed V and J ends, which lost 2 bases and 5 bases, there was a span of 12 bases. The CDR3 is made up of 14 amino acids. Germline CDR1 MNHEY, CDR2 SVGAGI. CDR3 loop: CASSYGQGRETQYF. CDR3 bases: TGTGCCAGCAGTTACGGGCAGGGAAGGGAGACCCAGTACTTC.

The CDR3 DNA sequence: TGTGCCAGCAGCAAAGAAGGGGGAGGGCAGGGCTACACCTTC. Its protein is CASSKEGGGQGYTF. The V gene is TRBV21-1, the J gene TRBJ1-2. TRBV21-1 is classified as a pseudogene. The CDR3 loop spans 14 amino acids.

This clone was counted a few times. The gene calls are TRBV6-5 and TRBJ1-5; 8 bases fit TRBD1. V gave up 4 bases and J gave up 4 bases; unmatched junction bases: 6. CDR3 length: 15 amino acids. The germline gives CDR1 MNHEY, CDR2 SVGAGI. CDR3 in amino acids: CASSLSGGVNQPQHF. CDR3 nucleotides: TGTGCCAGCAGTTTATCAGGGGGCGTTAATCAGCCCCAGCATTTT.